This record covers a single T cell receptor (beta chain). CDR3 size: 16 residues. Germline V CDR1 and CDR2: SGHNT, YYREEE (reference sequence). Trimming at V came to 4 bases and at J to 4 bases, leaving 12 bases not matched to a gene. These data belong to a study of glioma-infiltrating T cells after dendritic cell vaccination. The overall study: Autologous tumor lysate was loaded overnight onto monocyte-derived dendritic cells grown approximately 7 days with IL-4 and GM-CSF.

Produced via immunoSEQ multiplex PCR; TCRdb's table is partial and in-frame only. The repertoire holds tens of thousands of clones, 83% seen once, with 5.5% to 8% in the top ten. Indicated time point: after dendritic cell vaccination, including at tumor progression/relapse. Sequencing used blood, obtained after dendritic cell vaccination. This clonotype was sampled from a human donor with glioblastoma. The chain couples TRBV5-4 to TRBJ2-5; the match to TRBD2 covers 8 bases. In DNA, the CDR3 is TGTGCCAGCAGCCCCTTCTTGGCTAGCGGGCGAGAGACCCAGTACTTC. Translation gives CASSPFLASGRETQYF.